Listed here are 24 T cell receptor beta chains from one sample, sequenced in a study of human T cells and chemical hapten exposure. Time point specified: healthy volunteer bleed at 6 weeks. Total RNA was isolated from unfractionated whole blood. TCRdb passed the RACE reads through MiXCR, listing each CDR3 protein once. Among 50,000 to 70,000 distinct CDR3 sequences listed, about 6.5% were seen once. Specimen: whole blood. The receptors were sampled from a female donor in good health. Some clones in this sample may be carry-over from other donors' samples.

The table lists this clonotype with a few counts. J is TRBJ2-3 and V is TRBV10-3; D unclear. The V end was cut by 4 bases, the J end by 0 bases, with 14 bases between. The CDR3 loop spans 16 amino acids. Germline CDR1 and CDR2: ENHRY and SYGVKD. This CDR3 is CAISVGSVGSTDTQYF. CDR3 nucleotides: TGTGCCATCAGTGTAGGGTCTGTCGGTAGCACAGATACGCAGTATTTT.

There are many counts of this clonotype. The V and J genes are TRBV6-5 and TRBJ2-7; D is ambiguous. The germline V gene encodes CDR1 MNHEY and CDR2 SVGAGI. Trimming removed 7 bases at V and 2 bases at J, with 9 bases between. This CDR3 has 12 residues. CDR3: CASTGGTYEQYF. The DNA for the CDR3 is TGTGCCAGCACCGGCGGTACCTACGAGCAGTACTTC.

The sample holds many counts of this clonotype. The chain recombines TRBV28 with TRBJ2-5; 7 nucleotides align to TRBD2. J lost 5 bases, V lost 6 bases, and 3 bases had no gene match. CDR1 and CDR2 from the germline V gene are MDHEN and SYDVKM. The CDR3 consists of 12 residues. The CDR3 DNA sequence: TGTGCCAGCAGAGGGCGGGAGGAGACCCAGTACTTC. This gives the protein CASRGREETQYF.

This clonotype was recorded at least ten times. The genes are TRBV5-6 and TRBJ2-3; the D gene is possibly TRBD2 (6 bases). CDR1 is SGHDT, CDR2 YYEEEE, per germline. The CDR3 has 17 residues. Trimming removed 7 bases at V and 2 bases at J, with 23 bases between. CDR3 nucleotides: TGTGCCAGCGACTTGGGTGGCGGGATTAGCCTCACAGATACGCAGTATTTT. Amino acid sequence: CASDLGGGISLTDTQYF. Complete variable domain (other parts from reference TRBV5-6 and TRBJ2-3): DAGVTQSPTHLIKTRGQQVTLRCSPKSGHDTVSWYQQALGQGPQFIFQYYEEEERQRGNFPDRFSGHQFPNYSSELNVNALLLGDSALYLCASDLGGGISLTDTQYFGPGTRLTVL.

In its sample, this clonotype was seen many times. This rearrangement joins TRBV20-1 to TRBJ1-2, with a possible D match to TRBD1 (6 bases). Between the trimmed V and J ends, which lost 4 bases and 7 bases, there was a span of 13 bases. Germline assignment: CDR1 DFQATT and CDR2 SNEGSKA (reference sequence). This CDR3 has 12 residues. This CDR3 is CSAKQGIGGYTF. In DNA form, the CDR3 reads TGCAGTGCTAAACAGGGAATTGGTGGCTACACCTTC.

This clonotype was detected ten times or more. The rearrangement uses TRBV5-1 and TRBJ1-1, with a weak D call TRBD1 (5 bases). The CDR3 has 10 amino acids. Germline CDR1 is SGHRS and CDR2 is YFSETQ. V lost 5 bases, J lost 7 bases, and 6 bases lay in between. The CDR3 bases are TGCGCCAGCAGGGGGGTTGAAGCTTTCTTT. This gives the protein CASRGVEAFF. The variable domain in full, with the rest retrieved from reference TRBV5-1 and TRBJ1-1, is KAGVTQTPRYLIKTRGQQVTLSCSPISGHRSVSWYQQTPGQGLQFLFEYFSETQRNKGNFPGRFSGRQFSNSRSEMNVSTLELGDSALYLCASRGVEAFFGQGTRLTVV.

This clonotype was counted at least ten times. The chain is built from TRBV20-1 and TRBJ2-6; no definite D call. Germline assignment: CDR1 DFQATT and CDR2 SNEGSKA (reference sequence). Trimming left V 3 bases short and J 2 bases short, with 8 bases between. This CDR3 has 14 residues. The CDR3 reads CSASGRPGANVLTF. In DNA form, the CDR3 reads TGCAGTGCTAGTGGACGCCCTGGGGCCAACGTCCTGACTTTC.

This clonotype was counted between two and nine times. The CDR3 sequence is CASSDLTSGRGIDTQYF. The CDR3 DNA reads TGTGCCAGCAGTGATCTTACTAGCGGGAGGGGCATTGATACGCAGTATTTT. The gene calls are TRBV2 and TRBJ2-3, with 13 bases matching TRBD2. This CDR3 region has 17 residues. V dropped 3 bases and J dropped 6; count of bases not matched to a gene: 9. The germline gives CDR1 SNHLY, CDR2 FYNNEI.

This clonotype was observed a few times. The chain links TRBV6-2 or TRBV6-3 to TRBJ2-7; 7 bases line up with TRBD1. The CDR3 is 11 residues long. Unmatched junction bases numbered 4, after V lost 11 bases and J lost 3 bases. CDR1 and CDR2 (germline): MNHEY, SVGEGT. The CDR3 DNA is TGTGCCTCACAGGGGTTCTACGAGCAGTACTTC. Translated, it gives CASQGFYEQYF.

This clonotype has only one observation. V is TRBV18 and J is TRBJ2-1, with TRBD2 matching over 9 bases. Per germline, CDR1 KGHSH and CDR2 LQKENI. V shed 3 bases and J 4 bases; nucleotides not matched to a gene: 7. The CDR3 extends over 16 amino acids. The CDR3 reads CASSPDSGSAYNEQFF. CDR3 coding DNA: TGTGCCAGCTCACCCGATAGCGGGAGCGCGTACAATGAGCAGTTCTTC. The variable domain in full, completed from reference TRBV18 and TRBJ2-1, reads NAGVMQNPRHLVRRRGQEARLRCSPMKGHSHVYWYRQLPEEGLKFMVYLQKENIIDESGMPKERFSAEFPKEGPSILRIQQVVRGDSAAYFCASSPDSGSAYNEQFFGPGTRLTVL.

The rearrangement uses TRBV30 and TRBJ1-1; D is undetermined. CDR3 length: 13 amino acids. Germline V gives CDR1 GTSNPN, CDR2 SVGIG (reference sequence). V lost 0 bases to trimming and J lost 1 base, with 6 bases between them. The CDR3 sequence is CAWSVWQNTEAFF. CDR3 bases: TGTGCCTGGAGTGTATGGCAGAACACTGAAGCTTTCTTT.

The sample holds many counts of this clonotype. The chain recombines TRBV7-2 with TRBJ2-3; D uncertain. The CDR3 is made up of 17 amino acids. Germline CDR1 and CDR2: SGHTA and FQGNSA. V was trimmed by 5 bases and J by 0 bases, leaving 18 bases between them. The CDR3 nucleotides read TGTGCCAGCAGCCCCGGTCGGCGCCCGAGCAGCACAGATACGCAGTATTTT. The encoded protein is CASSPGRRPSSTDTQYF.

This clonotype was picked up many times. The rearrangement joins TRBV12-3 or TRBV12-4 to TRBJ2-1; D possibly corresponds to TRBD2 (5 bases). V was pared by 4 bases and J by 4 bases, with 8 bases between. The CDR3 consists of 13 residues. CDR3 protein: CASSSERYNEQFF. The CDR3 DNA reads as TGTGCCAGCAGTTCTGAGCGGTACAATGAGCAGTTCTTC.

This clonotype occurred many times. The chain links TRBV13 to TRBJ1-3; D is uncertain. Trimming removed 6 bases at V and 0 bases at J, with 12 bases between. This CDR3 is built from 15 residues. Germline V gives CDR1 PRHDT, CDR2 FYEKMQ (reference sequence). CDR3: CASSIWGYSGNTIYF. CDR3 nucleotide sequence: TGTGCCAGCAGTATTTGGGGATACTCTGGAAACACCATATATTTT.

This clonotype occurred a few times. The chain links TRBV5-1 to TRBJ1-6, with TRBD1 matching 10 bases. CDR3 size: 15 residues. Trimming cost V 4 bases and J 7 bases; bases outside gene matches: 5. Germline CDR1 and CDR2: SGHRS and YFSETQ. Here the CDR3 reads CASSGRTGGNSPLHF. The CDR3 nucleotides read TGCGCCAGCAGCGGCCGGACAGGGGGGAATTCACCCCTCCACTTT.

This clonotype was seen a few times. The chain has TRBV12-3 or TRBV12-4 and TRBJ1-6, with D perhaps matching TRBD1 (5 bases). The CDR3 consists of 15 residues. Trimming left V 3 bases short and J 10 bases short, with 16 bases between. The DNA for the CDR3 is TGTGCCAGCAGTTTGATTGAGGGGAACTTCTCACCCCTCCACTTT. The encoded protein is CASSLIEGNFSPLHF.

This clonotype was counted at least ten times. The J gene is TRBJ2-6, the V gene TRBV3-1, with D unclear. The V end lost 5 bases, the J end lost 0 bases, and 8 bases lay between the germline ends. Germline lookup yields CDR1 LGHDT and CDR2 YNNKEL (reference sequence). CDR3 length: 15 residues. For the CDR3, the DNA is TGTGCCAGCAGCGTAAGTCCCTCTGGGGCCAACGTCCTGACTTTC. It translates to CASSVSPSGANVLTF. The full variable domain, rest sourced from reference TRBV3-1 and TRBJ2-6, is DTAVSQTPKYLVTQMGNDKSIKCEQNLGHDTMYWYKQDSKKFLKIMFSYNNKELIINETVPNRFSPKSPDKAHLNLHINSLELGDSAVYFCASSVSPSGANVLTFGAGSRLTVL.

This clonotype was counted many times. The rearrangement joins TRBV11-2 to TRBJ2-3, with 7 nucleotides matching TRBD1. V trimming: 4 bases; J trimming: 6 bases; junction bases outside the gene matches: 7. This CDR3 is built from 14 residues. Germline CDR1 and CDR2: SGHAT and FQNNGV. This CDR3 is CASSSRDSQDTQYF. CDR3 nucleotides: TGTGCCAGCAGCTCCCGGGACAGCCAGGATACGCAGTATTTT.

J is TRBJ2-3 and V is TRBV2; D call uncertain. Germline CDR1 reads SNHLY; CDR2 reads FYNNEI. The CDR3 sequence is 14 residues long. V was shortened by 2 bases and J by 1 base, with 7 bases between the two germline ends. For the CDR3, the DNA is TGTGCCAGCAGTGAAAACGGCCGCACAGATACGCAGTATTTT. It translates to CASSENGRTDTQYF. Variable domain in full (rest from reference TRBV2 and TRBJ2-3): EPEVTQTPSHQVTQMGQEVILRCVPISNHLYFYWYRQILGQKVEFLVSFYNNEISEKSEIFDDQFSVERPDGSNFTLKIRSTKLEDSAMYFCASSENGRTDTQYFGPGTRLTVL.

This clonotype was seen many times. Here the CDR3 reads CASSLERRSYNEQFF. The CDR3 DNA reads as TGTGCCAGCAGCTTAGAACGGCGCTCCTACAATGAGCAGTTCTTC. The rearrangement uses TRBV7-2 and TRBJ2-1; D is uncertain. Germline V gene lookup returns CDR1 SGHTA and CDR2 FQGNSA. V was cut by 1 base and J by 0 bases, with 7 bases left in between. CDR3 length: 15 amino acids.

This clonotype appeared many times. This sequence joins TRBV5-1 and TRBJ1-1, with TRBD1 matching 8 bases. CDR3 length: 17 residues. J was trimmed by 0 bases and V by 3 bases; bases with no gene match: 10. Per germline, CDR1 SGHRS and CDR2 YFSETQ. The DNA for the CDR3 is TGCGCCAGCAGCTCAGTGGGGGGACAGGCAATGAACACTGAAGCTTTCTTT. Amino acids: CASSSVGGQAMNTEAFF.

This chain links TRBV4-2 with TRBJ2-1; TRBD2 agrees at 10 bases. The CDR3 has 15 amino acids. Trimming removed 5 bases from V and 7 bases from J; junction bases left unmatched: 8. Germline V lookup: CDR1 LGHNA, CDR2 YNFKEQ. CDR3 DNA: TGTGCCAGCAGCGCAGTACTAGCGGGGATTAATGAGCAGTTCTTC. It yields the protein CASSAVLAGINEQFF.

This clonotype was detected many times. The chain employs TRBV6-5 and TRBJ2-7; 11 positions agree with TRBD1. Unmatched junction bases numbered 3, after V lost 4 bases and J lost 4 bases. Germline V lookup: CDR1 MNHEY, CDR2 SVGAGI. This CDR3 comprises 14 residues. CDR3 sequence (DNA): TGTGCCAGCAGTTTGGACAGGGGGCAATACGAGCAGTACTTC. Protein product: CASSLDRGQYEQYF.

The chain combines TRBV7-2 with TRBJ2-3, with 11 bases identical to TRBD2. Trimming at V came to 5 bases and at J to 0 bases, leaving 7 bases not matched to a gene. Germline CDR1 and CDR2: SGHTA and FQGNSA. CDR3 length equals 17 residues. As DNA, the CDR3 is TGTGCCAGCAGCGTAGTCAGACTAGCGGGAAGCACAGATACGCAGTATTTT. Amino acids: CASSVVRLAGSTDTQYF.